This TCR beta chain comes out of a study of T cell responses to AZD1222 COVID-19 vaccine. This clone was picked up one time. Antigen unknown. CDR3 length equals 14 residues. Germline CDR1 SGHDT, CDR2 YYEEEE. The V end lost 5 bases, the J end lost 1 base, and 11 bases lay between the germline ends. Some clones are missing from TCRdb's copy, which holds only in-frame ones; the method was immunoSEQ multiplex PCR. The sample lists more than 150,000 clones, under 95% occurring once. General study findings and limits: Donors in the cohort were predominantly white British and more often female, and clonal diversity was possibly underestimated. Spike-wide vaccine-associated CD4 TCRs dominated at 160-218 and 743-854. Only a handful of AZD1222 recipients tested seropositive at baseline.

This receptor was identified in an adult who received the AZD1222 COVID-19 vaccine. The starting material was peripheral blood, obtained 28 days after the second AZD1222 dose. V gene TRBV5-6 combines with J gene TRBJ2-3, with D tentatively TRBD2 (5 bases). Written as DNA, the CDR3 is TGTGCCAGCAGGGAGGCTGGGGGCACAGATACGCAGTATTTT. Protein: CASREAGGTDTQYF.